This T cell receptor (beta chain) was recorded in a study of shared clonotypes between healthy human individuals. To note about this clone: The sample holds other DNA sequences that translate to the same CDR3.

Germline CDR1 SNHLY, CDR2 FYNNEI. Trimming took 4 bases from V and 1 from J, leaving 4 bases between them. This CDR3 spans 12 amino acids. In the source study's methods: There were no quality scores in the junction-only immunoSEQ sequences, so filtering differed. Data came from immunoSEQ multiplex PCR; TCRdb stores just in-frame clones and leaves some out. That table furnishes V, J and clone size, whereas the DNA furnished D and trimming. The table shows about 2.4 million clones, with 80% to 95% occurring only once. The TCR originated in a man younger than 30 in good health. Some clones in this sample may be carry-over from other donors' samples. Specimen: naive CD4+ T cells from PBMCs. The subset: CD45RA+ positively selected. The chain has TRBV2 and TRBJ1-1; D is uncertain. CDR3 region: CASSAENTEAFF. CDR3 bases: TGTGCCAGCAGTGCGGAGAACACTGAAGCTTTCTTT.